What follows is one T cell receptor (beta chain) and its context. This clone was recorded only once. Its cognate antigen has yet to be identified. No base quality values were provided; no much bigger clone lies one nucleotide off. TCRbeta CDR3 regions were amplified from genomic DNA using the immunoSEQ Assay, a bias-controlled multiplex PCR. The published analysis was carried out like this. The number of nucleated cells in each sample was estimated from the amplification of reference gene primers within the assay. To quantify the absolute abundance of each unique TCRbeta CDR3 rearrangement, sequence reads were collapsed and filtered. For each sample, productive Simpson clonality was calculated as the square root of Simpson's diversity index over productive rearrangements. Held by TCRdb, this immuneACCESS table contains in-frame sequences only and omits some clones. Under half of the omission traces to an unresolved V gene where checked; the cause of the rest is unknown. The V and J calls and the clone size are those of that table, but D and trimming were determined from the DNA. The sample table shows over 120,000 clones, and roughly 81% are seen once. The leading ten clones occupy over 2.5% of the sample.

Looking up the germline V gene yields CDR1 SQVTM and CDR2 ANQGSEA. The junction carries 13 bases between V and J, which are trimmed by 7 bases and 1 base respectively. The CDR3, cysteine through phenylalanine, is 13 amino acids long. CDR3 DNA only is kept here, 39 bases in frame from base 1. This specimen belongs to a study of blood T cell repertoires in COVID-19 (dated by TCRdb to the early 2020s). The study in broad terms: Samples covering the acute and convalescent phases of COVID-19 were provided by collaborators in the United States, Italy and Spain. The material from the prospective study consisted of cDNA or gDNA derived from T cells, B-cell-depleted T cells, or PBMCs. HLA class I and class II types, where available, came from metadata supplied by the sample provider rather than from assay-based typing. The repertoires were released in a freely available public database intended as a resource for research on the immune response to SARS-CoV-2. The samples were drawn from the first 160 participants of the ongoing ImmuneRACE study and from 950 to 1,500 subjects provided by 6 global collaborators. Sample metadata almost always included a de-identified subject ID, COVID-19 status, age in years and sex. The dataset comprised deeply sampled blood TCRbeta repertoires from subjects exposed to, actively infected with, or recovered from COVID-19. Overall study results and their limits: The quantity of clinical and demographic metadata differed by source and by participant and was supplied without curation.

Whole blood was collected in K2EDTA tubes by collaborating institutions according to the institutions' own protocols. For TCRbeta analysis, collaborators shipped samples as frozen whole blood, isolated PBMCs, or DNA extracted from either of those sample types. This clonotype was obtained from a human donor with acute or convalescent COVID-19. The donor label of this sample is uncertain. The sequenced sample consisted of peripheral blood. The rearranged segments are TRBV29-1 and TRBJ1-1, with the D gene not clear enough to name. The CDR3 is CSARGVSNTEAFF. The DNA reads TGCAGCGCCCGCGGGGTCTCGAACACTGAAGCTTTCTTT.